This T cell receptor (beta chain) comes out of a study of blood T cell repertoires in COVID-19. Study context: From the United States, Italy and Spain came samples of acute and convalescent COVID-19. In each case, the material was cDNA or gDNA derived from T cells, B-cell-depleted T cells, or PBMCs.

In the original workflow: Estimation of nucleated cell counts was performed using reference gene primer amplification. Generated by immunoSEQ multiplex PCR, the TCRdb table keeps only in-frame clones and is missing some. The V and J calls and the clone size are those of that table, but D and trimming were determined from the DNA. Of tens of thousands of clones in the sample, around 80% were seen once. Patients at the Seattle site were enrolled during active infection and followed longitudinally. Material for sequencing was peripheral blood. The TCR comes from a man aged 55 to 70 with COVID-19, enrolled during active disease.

The CDR3 reads CASLRGGSTDTQYF. CDR3 sequence (DNA): TGCGCCAGCCTCCGTGGCGGGAGCACAGATACGCAGTATTTT. The rearrangement joins TRBV5-1 to TRBJ2-3, with a tentative D call TRBD2 (5 bases). The V end lost 7 bases, the J end lost 0 bases, and 12 bases lay between the germline ends. This CDR3 spans 14 amino acids. Germline CDR1 is SGHRS and CDR2 is YFSETQ.